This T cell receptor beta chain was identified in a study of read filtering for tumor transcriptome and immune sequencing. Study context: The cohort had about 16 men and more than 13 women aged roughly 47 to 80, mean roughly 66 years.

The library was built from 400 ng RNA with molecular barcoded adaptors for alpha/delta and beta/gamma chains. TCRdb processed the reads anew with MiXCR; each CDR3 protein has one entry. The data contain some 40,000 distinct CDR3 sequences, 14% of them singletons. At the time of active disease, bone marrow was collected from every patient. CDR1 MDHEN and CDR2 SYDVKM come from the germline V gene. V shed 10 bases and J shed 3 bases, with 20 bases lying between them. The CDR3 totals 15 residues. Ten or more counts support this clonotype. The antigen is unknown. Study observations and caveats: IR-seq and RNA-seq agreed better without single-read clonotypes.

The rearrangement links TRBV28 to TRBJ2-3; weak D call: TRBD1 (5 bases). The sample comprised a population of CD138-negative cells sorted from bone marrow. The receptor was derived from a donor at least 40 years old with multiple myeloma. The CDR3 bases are TGTGCCACCGACCAGGGCCACCGTGGGACAGATACGCAGTATTTT. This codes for CATDQGHRGTDTQYF.